This T cell receptor beta chain stems from a study of T cell responses to AZD1222 COVID-19 vaccine. This CDR3 has 15 residues. Per the germline V gene, CDR1 is LNHNV and CDR2 is YYDKDF (reference sequence). The V and J ends lost 0 bases and 0 bases respectively, with 6 bases between them. Assay: immunoSEQ multiplex PCR; the TCRdb copy retains only in-frame clones and omits some. The table records around 67,000 clones, less than 90% of them present only once. In its sample, this clone was seen once. This CDR3 is also generated by other DNA sequences in the sample. The chain joins TRBV15 to TRBJ1-3; D not certain. The sample consisted of peripheral blood, taken on day 0 of AZD1222 vaccination. The clonotype comes from an adult in good health. CDR3 coding DNA: TGTGCCACCAGCAGAGATTCTGGCTCTGGAAACACCATATATTTT. It encodes CATSRDSGSGNTIYF.